What follows are 28 T cell receptor beta chains derived from one specimen sequenced in a study of CD8 T cells in Susac syndrome. An input of roughly 0.5 to 1 ug of RNA was subjected to reverse transcription using random hexamers. MiXCR, applied by TCRdb to the immunoSEQ multiplex PCR reads, yields one record per CDR3 protein. The sample has 150,000 to 200,000 distinct CDR3 sequences; roughly 95% are singletons. The sequencing input was CD4+ T cells from PBMCs. The receptors here all came from a human donor in good health.

J is TRBJ2-2 and V is TRBV30; weak D call: TRBD1 (5 bases). CDR1 GTSNPN and CDR2 SVGIG come from the germline V gene (reference sequence). With 5 bases removed from V and 8 bases from J, the gap between germline ends came to 21 bases. The CDR3 spans 15 residues. CDR3 DNA: TGTGCCTGGGCCCCTGTACCCCAGGGAAGAGGGGAGCTGTTTTTT. It translates to CAWAPVPQGRGELFF.

This chain joins TRBV4-2 and TRBJ1-2; perhaps TRBD1 as D (5 bases). The CDR3 extends over 14 amino acids. V was shortened by 0 bases and J by 5 bases, with 10 bases between the two germline ends. The V gene's germline CDR1 is LGHNA and CDR2 YNFKEQ. CDR3 in amino acids: CASSQELGPYGYTF. DNA for the CDR3: TGTGCCAGCAGCCAAGAACTGGGGCCATATGGCTACACCTTC.

Comments on this clonotype: The DNA is left out, because the CDR3 cannot be placed on it with certainty; the CDR3 is given as TCRdb lists it. The CDR3: CASSSSTGPYEQYF. The chain uses TRBV6-2 or TRBV6-3 and TRBJ2-7. The CDR3 adds up to 14 amino acids, both ends counted. Per germline, CDR1 MNHEY and CDR2 SVGEGT.

The chain combines TRBV6-1 with TRBJ1-2; no clear D gene. CDR1 is MNHNS and CDR2 is SASEGT in the germline V gene. The CDR3 has 16 amino acids. Trimming left V 5 bases short and J 0 bases short, with 16 bases between. The CDR3: CASSLDRLDANYGYTF. CDR3 coding DNA: TGTGCCAGCAGTCTGGACCGGTTGGACGCTAACTATGGCTACACCTTC.

The chain employs TRBV4-1 and TRBJ2-1; TRBD2 agrees at 10 bases. The germline gives CDR1 MGHRA, CDR2 YSYEKL. The CDR3 runs 15 residues. V lost 1 base, J lost 8 bases, and 5 bases stayed unmatched. This CDR3 reads CASSQVGLAGDEQFF. As DNA, the CDR3 is TGCGCCAGCAGCCAAGTCGGGCTAGCGGGGGATGAGCAGTTCTTC.

CDR3 in DNA: TGTGCCAGCAGCTTAGCGGACGGGGAGAGGATTGAAGCTTTCTTT. Translated: CASSLADGERIEAFF. The rearrangement uses TRBV7-9 and TRBJ1-1; D unresolved. The CDR3 contains 15 residues. CDR1 and CDR2 (germline): SEHNR, FQNEAQ (reference sequence). V was cut by 0 bases and J by 7 bases, with 15 bases left in between.

The chain recombines TRBV23-1 with TRBJ1-5, with D hard to call. TRBV23-1 is flagged as an ORF with uncertain function. V was pared by 1 base and J by 0 bases, with 13 bases between. The CDR3 extends over 17 amino acids. The CDR3, as DNA: TGCGCCAGCAGTCAATTTCTGGCGGGCAATAGCAATCAGCCCCAGCATTTT. Translation gives CASSQFLAGNSNQPQHF.

This chain joins TRBV20-1 and TRBJ1-1; D is ambiguous. There are 12 residues in the CDR3. Germline CDR1 reads DFQATT; CDR2 reads SNEGSKA (reference sequence). Trimming removed 0 bases at V and 3 bases at J, with 5 bases between. The CDR3 loop is CSAREGYTEAFF. CDR3 DNA sequence: TGCAGTGCTAGAGAGGGGTACACTGAAGCTTTCTTT.

The gene calls are TRBV9 and TRBJ2-2; no clear D. Germline V gene data show CDR1 as SGDLS and CDR2 as YYNGEE. V was cut by 7 bases and J by 3 bases, with 7 bases left in between. CDR3 size: 12 residues. DNA of the CDR3: TGTGCCAGCGGCACGGACACCGGGGAGCTGTTTTTT. Protein product: CASGTDTGELFF.

V gene TRBV30 combines with J gene TRBJ1-6, with D possibly matching TRBD1 (5 bases). V gave up 0 bases and J gave up 5 bases, with 11 bases separating them. The germline V gene encodes CDR1 GTSNPN and CDR2 SVGIG (reference sequence). The length of the CDR3 is 15 residues. This CDR3 reads CAWSVRRGDNSPLHF. The CDR3, as DNA: TGTGCCTGGAGTGTACGACGGGGGGATAATTCACCCCTCCACTTT.

The rearrangement uses TRBV5-4 and TRBJ2-3; D is unclear. This CDR3 has 16 residues. Trimming took 2 bases from V and 2 from J, leaving 15 bases between them. Germline CDR1 and CDR2: SGHNT and YYREEE (reference sequence). The CDR3 protein is CASSFVNTEITDTQYF. The CDR3 DNA follows: TGTGCCAGCAGCTTTGTTAACACTGAAATCACAGATACGCAGTATTTT.

The V gene is TRBV20-1, the J gene TRBJ2-5; D is unclear. The ends were cut back, 0 bases at V and 4 bases at J, with 18 bases in the middle. The CDR3 runs 16 residues. Germline V gene sequence: CDR1 DFQATT, CDR2 SNEGSKA (reference sequence). The CDR3 protein is CSARDSGPGASETQYF. In nucleotides, the CDR3 is TGCAGTGCTAGAGATTCAGGTCCAGGAGCCTCAGAGACCCAGTACTTC.

The rearrangement uses TRBV25-1 and TRBJ2-3; 7 bases are shared with TRBD2. The length of the CDR3 is 14 residues. Trimming cost V 6 bases and J 5 bases; bases outside gene matches: 8. CDR1 and CDR2 from the germline V gene are MGHDK and SYGVNS. The CDR3 bases are TGTGCCAGCAGCGAGAACACGGGAGGAGATACGCAGTATTTT. Translated: CASSENTGGDTQYF.

This clonotype showed up just once. V is TRBV6-5 and J is TRBJ2-5; the match to TRBD2 covers 7 bases. The CDR3 is 13 residues long. Looked up from germline, CDR1 is MNHEY and CDR2 is SVGAGI. Trimming removed 6 bases from V and 4 bases from J; junction bases left unmatched: 5. In DNA, the CDR3 is TGTGCCAGCAGAACGGGGGGAACAGAGACCCAGTACTTC. Protein sequence: CASRTGGTETQYF.

This clonotype showed up just once. This sequence joins TRBV6-2 or TRBV6-3 and TRBJ2-7; 8 nucleotides line up with TRBD1. CDR1 and CDR2 (germline): MNHEY, SVGEGT. V shed 2 bases, J shed 2 bases, and the junction held 5 bases outside the gene matches. CDR3 length: 15 amino acids. This chain's CDR3 is CASSYRGTGAYEQYF. In nucleotides, the CDR3 is TGTGCCAGCAGTTACCGGGGGACAGGAGCCTACGAGCAGTACTTC.

This sequence joins TRBV2 and TRBJ1-6; a weak D match, TRBD1 (5 bases). Trimming stripped 6 bases from V and 6 bases from J, with 12 bases between. The CDR3 is made up of 14 amino acids. The germline CDR1 and CDR2 sequences are SNHLY and FYNNEI. The CDR3 is CASRPGPFNSPLHF. In nucleotides, the CDR3 is TGTGCCAGCAGGCCGGGACCGTTTAATTCACCCCTCCACTTT.

This clonotype has a single count. The chain links TRBV5-1 to TRBJ2-2, with 9 bases matching TRBD1. The trim removed 4 bases at V and 13 bases at J, leaving 5 bases unmatched. In germline, CDR1 is SGHRS, CDR2 YFSETQ. CDR3 length: 12 residues. As DNA, the CDR3 is TGCGCCAGCAGCACAACAGGGGGCGGGCTGTTTTTT. Its translation: CASSTTGGGLFF.

J is TRBJ2-4 and V is TRBV30, with D tentatively TRBD2 (6 bases). CDR1 and CDR2 (germline): GTSNPN, SVGIG (reference sequence). CDR3 length equals 15 residues. The V end was cut by 5 bases, the J end by 5 bases, with 19 bases between. CDR3 in DNA: TGTGCCTGGGGCGGACGGGGGAACCTACAAAACATTCAGTACTTC. This gives the protein CAWGGRGNLQNIQYF. The full variable domain, its missing parts supplied by reference TRBV30 and TRBJ2-4, is SQTIHQWPATLVQPVGSPLSLECTVEGTSNPNLYWYRQAAGRGLQLLFYSVGIGQISSEVPQNLSASRPQDRQFILSSKKLLLSDSGFYLCAWGGRGNLQNIQYFGAGTRLSVL.

The chain recombines TRBV6-5 with TRBJ2-2, with 9 bases identical to TRBD2. The CDR3 runs 16 residues. Trimming cost V 2 bases and J 5 bases; bases outside gene matches: 6. Looked up from germline, CDR1 is MNHEY and CDR2 is SVGAGI. The CDR3 here is CASSYIPAGGTGELFF. Here the CDR3 DNA reads TGTGCCAGCAGTTACATACCAGCGGGGGGTACCGGGGAGCTGTTTTTT.

V is TRBV5-6 and J is TRBJ1-2, with 9 bases matching TRBD1. The CDR3 totals 14 residues. Trimming at V came to 4 bases and at J to 3 bases, leaving 4 bases not matched to a gene. Germline assignment: CDR1 SGHDT and CDR2 YYEEEE. The CDR3 DNA reads TGTGCCAGCAGCGGGACAGGGAGGGACTATGGCTACACCTTC. It specifies CASSGTGRDYGYTF.

The CDR3 DNA is TGTGCCAGCAGCCCCGGGACAGGGTCTCGCGGCTACACCTTC. As protein: CASSPGTGSRGYTF. The chain links TRBV7-3 to TRBJ1-2, with TRBD1 matching 9 bases. CDR3 length: 14 amino acids. V trimming: 5 bases; J trimming: 8 bases; junction bases outside the gene matches: 9. CDR1 SGHTA and CDR2 FQGTGA come from the germline V gene.

The V gene is TRBV3-1, the J gene TRBJ2-7; unclear D gene. From germline, CDR1 is LGHDT and CDR2 YNNKEL (reference sequence). CDR3 length: 12 amino acids. V lost 0 bases, J lost 4 bases, and 4 bases lay in between. The CDR3 region has the DNA TGTGCCAGCAGCCAAGACGGGTACGAGCAGTACTTC. Translated, it gives CASSQDGYEQYF.

V usage is TRBV20-1 and J usage is TRBJ1-4, with no clear D. This CDR3 has 14 residues. CDR1 DFQATT and CDR2 SNEGSKA come from the germline V gene (reference sequence). V lost 6 bases and J lost 4, with 15 bases in between. The CDR3 sequence is CSATTSGLNEKLFF. The CDR3 DNA reads as TGCAGTGCCACAACCTCGGGCCTTAATGAAAAACTGTTTTTT.

This chain uses TRBV20-1 with TRBJ2-7; 7 nucleotides align to TRBD2. Per germline, CDR1 DFQATT and CDR2 SNEGSKA (reference sequence). The CDR3 is made up of 15 amino acids. The J segment lost 0 bases and the V segment lost 5 bases, leaving 10 bases of the junction unmatched. The CDR3 region has the DNA TGCAGTGCTCCCTCGGCTAGCGGCTTCTCCTACGAGCAGTACTTC. It translates to CSAPSASGFSYEQYF.

V gene TRBV20-1 combines with J gene TRBJ1-2; D remains unclear. V was trimmed by 8 bases and J by 3 bases, leaving 13 bases between them. Germline V lookup: CDR1 DFQATT, CDR2 SNEGSKA (reference sequence). The CDR3 has 12 amino acids. In nucleotides, the CDR3 is TGCAGTTCCCCCTCCTGGGACTATGGCTACACCTTC. The encoded protein is CSSPSWDYGYTF.

The gene calls are TRBV5-1 and TRBJ1-5; possibly TRBD1 for D (5 bases). The CDR3 extends over 13 amino acids. Trimming pared 5 bases from V and 3 bases from J, leaving 9 bases between. CDR1 is SGHRS, CDR2 YFSETQ, per germline. In DNA, the CDR3 is TGCGCCAGCAGTCCGGGGCCCAATCAGCCCCAGCATTTT. As protein: CASSPGPNQPQHF.

The chain links TRBV6-5 to TRBJ2-7; TRBD1 aligns across 9 bases. CDR3 size: 14 residues. Germline CDR1 reads MNHEY; CDR2 reads SVGAGI. The ends lost 2 bases at V and 5 bases at J; junction bases unmatched: 4. The CDR3: CASSYGQGRNEQYF. The CDR3 region has the DNA TGTGCCAGCAGTTACGGACAGGGGAGAAACGAGCAGTACTTC.

The chain combines TRBV29-1 with TRBJ2-2; no definite D call. Germline CDR1 is SQVTM and CDR2 is ANQGSEA. Trimming took off 4 bases at V and 0 bases at J, with 15 bases between the two ends. This CDR3 has 16 residues. The CDR3 nucleotides are TGCAGCGTTGGGGGTGTTGCCACTTCGAACACCGGGGAGCTGTTTTTT. Residues: CSVGGVATSNTGELFF.